Described below is a single TCR beta chain sequence and its context. Its target is unknown. This entry comes from a study of cytomegalovirus exposure and HLA in healthy donors. Study results and limitations: Some V segments (TRBV6-2 and TRBV6-3 among them) were excluded as indistinguishable. Prior analysis indicated that the majority of TCR beta V segments exhibited productivity approximately 87% or approximately 30% of the time. Likely technical artifact: a cluster of highly shared sequence variants.

V lost 1 base, J lost 6 bases, and 7 bases lay in between. Germline V gene lookup returns CDR1 SGHVS and CDR2 FQNEAQ. CDR3 length: 13 residues. PCR was performed using 60 Vbeta and 13 Jbeta primers. This table comes from immunoSEQ multiplex PCR, and its TCRdb copy is limited to in-frame clones, with some not included. Among nearly 300,000 clones, 86% were seen once, and the ten largest hold almost 4%. The J gene is TRBJ1-5, the V gene TRBV7-8; no clear D. The origin of this receptor is a man aged 35 to 55 in good health and CMV-seropositive. The material sequenced was PBMCs. The CDR3 region has the DNA TGTGCCAGCAGCTTAGGGAGGAGTCAGCCCCAGCATTTT. The encoded protein is CASSLGRSQPQHF.